The 3 T cell receptor beta chains below were found in one sample sequenced in a study of regulatory and conventional T cells in RAG deficiency. Blood CD4+ CD25-low CD127-high conventional T cells supplied the genomic DNA template. The data were produced by immunoSEQ multiplex PCR, yet TCRdb's version contains in-frame clones alone and is incomplete. The sample yields tens of thousands of clones, approximately 90% seen once. These data also formed part of another study, on regulatory T cells. This second report adds: The primer mix had 52 TRBV and 13 TRBJ primers.

The specimen was CD4+ effector T cells sorted from blood. The receptors shown here come from a human donor in good health.

The chain is built from TRBV5-1 and TRBJ2-1, with D perhaps TRBD2 (6 bases). V was cut by 4 bases and J by 0 bases, with 14 bases left in between. The CDR3 loop spans 16 amino acids. Germline values: CDR1 SGHRS, CDR2 YFSETQ. The DNA for the CDR3 is TGCGCCAGCAGCACGGGACTCTCTAGCTCCTACAATGAGCAGTTCTTC. This codes for CASSTGLSSSYNEQFF. Filled out from reference TRBV5-1 and TRBJ2-1, the complete variable domain reads KAGVTQTPRYLIKTRGQQVTLSCSPISGHRSVSWYQQTPGQGLQFLFEYFSETQRNKGNFPGRFSGRQFSNSRSEMNVSTLELGDSALYLCASSTGLSSSYNEQFFGPGTRLTVL.

This CDR3 is CASSPVGFRGNTGELFF. The CDR3 DNA is TGTGCCAGCAGCCCGGTAGGATTCCGGGGTAACACCGGGGAGCTGTTTTTT. The V and J genes are TRBV11-2 and TRBJ2-2, with D possibly being TRBD2 (5 bases). The CDR3 runs 17 residues. The ends were cut back, 5 bases at V and 2 bases at J, with 18 bases in the middle. Germline V gene data show CDR1 as SGHAT and CDR2 as FQNNGV.

Points on this clone: Other nucleotide sequences in the sample specify the same CDR3. J is TRBJ1-4 and V is TRBV10-3; no reliable D call. V was shortened by 3 bases and J by 3 bases, with 8 bases between the two germline ends. From germline, CDR1 is ENHRY and CDR2 SYGVKD. The CDR3 loop spans 14 amino acids. CDR3 sequence (DNA): TGTGCCATCAGTGACAGACCTTCTAATGAAAAACTGTTTTTT. Its protein product is CAISDRPSNEKLFF.